These 23 T cell receptor beta chains came from one sample sequenced in a study of beta chain features in type 1 diabetes (dated by TCRdb to between 2017 and 2018). Libraries were built with the immunoSEQ multiplex PCR assay. The entire isolated RNA was reverse transcribed using the High Capacity cDNA Reverse Transcription Kit, and thus expressed TCRB transcripts were sequenced. This is the immuneACCESS table as TCRdb keeps it, with only in-frame sequences that have V and J called. A part of the clones is gone; compared with another copy, unresolved V genes explain less than half, and the rest is unexplained. The sample has hundreds of thousands of clones on record, around 15% of them singletons. 0.022% of the sample goes to the ten largest clones. The antigens of these receptors remain unknown. Here is what the overall study found, with its caveats: In all four CD4+ subsets, TCRB CDR3 length was moderately but significantly shorter in type 1 diabetes patients.

The sequenced sample was naive CD4+ T cells from blood. The cell subset or site label, read with the paper, signifies: true naive CD4+ T cells. All receptors come from a man between 18 and 35 years old with type 1 diabetes.

A note on this clone: Other DNA sequences in this sample translate to the same CDR3. V and J are TRBV7-9 and TRBJ1-2; 8 nucleotides agree with TRBD1. CDR1 is SEHNR and CDR2 is FQNEAQ in the germline V gene (reference sequence). V shed 5 bases and J 4 bases; nucleotides not matched to a gene: 6. CDR3 length equals 14 residues. The CDR3 DNA reads TGTGCCAGCAGCCTTGGACAGGGCCCCTATGGCTACACCTTC. It codes for CASSLGQGPYGYTF.

The chain employs TRBV30 and TRBJ1-5, with D possibly matching TRBD1 (6 bases). Germline CDR1 and CDR2: GTSNPN and SVGIG (reference sequence). The ends were cut back, 3 bases at V and 0 bases at J, with 18 bases in the middle. This CDR3 has 17 residues. The CDR3 region has the DNA TGTGCCTGGAGCACTGCCAGGACAGACTATAGCAATCAGCCCCAGCATTTT. Protein product: CAWSTARTDYSNQPQHF.

V gene TRBV7-9 combines with J gene TRBJ2-5; D remains ambiguous. The CDR3 has 12 residues. Trimming took off 6 bases at V and 4 bases at J, with 9 bases between the two ends. CDR1 is SEHNR, CDR2 FQNEAQ, per germline (reference sequence). In nucleotides, the CDR3 is TGTGCCAGCAGACCCGCCGGAGAGACCCAGTACTTC. Protein product: CASRPAGETQYF.

V and J are TRBV27 and TRBJ2-1; 8 nucleotides match TRBD1. The CDR3 has 14 residues. The trim removed 5 bases at V and 7 bases at J, leaving 7 bases unmatched. Germline lookup yields CDR1 MNHEY and CDR2 SMNVEV (reference sequence). CDR3: CASSTYRGMNEQFF. CDR3 nucleotides: TGTGCCAGCAGTACCTACAGGGGGATGAATGAGCAGTTCTTC.

This clone was observed a few times. The V call is TRBV7-2, the J call TRBJ1-1, with D perhaps matching TRBD1 (6 bases). V lost 6 bases and J lost 7, with 18 bases in between. Germline V CDR1 and CDR2: SGHTA, FQGNSA. This CDR3 is built from 14 residues. CDR3 region: CASSLNRARDEAFF. As DNA, the CDR3 is TGTGCCAGCAGTCTAAACAGGGCACGAGATGAAGCTTTCTTT.

The genes are TRBV5-4 and TRBJ2-3, with 8 bases that match TRBD2. Germline lookup yields CDR1 SGHNT and CDR2 YYREEE (reference sequence). J was trimmed by 2 bases and V by 4 bases; bases with no gene match: 9. The CDR3 is 16 residues long. The CDR3 DNA reads as TGTGCCAGCAGCCTGAGACTAGCGAGGCACACAGATACGCAGTATTTT. Translating gives CASSLRLARHTDTQYF.

CDR3 amino acids: CASSFQGPTEAFF. In DNA form, the CDR3 reads TGTGCCAGCAGTTTTCAGGGCCCCACTGAAGCTTTCTTT. The chain combines TRBV27 with TRBJ1-1, with a tentative D call TRBD1 (5 bases). Between the trimmed V and J ends, which lost 3 bases and 4 bases, there was a span of 9 bases. CDR1 is MNHEY, CDR2 SMNVEV, per germline (reference sequence). CDR3 size: 13 residues.

This sequence joins TRBV2 and TRBJ2-5; D not certain. Germline V lookup: CDR1 SNHLY, CDR2 FYNNEI. Trimming took 4 bases from V and 5 from J, leaving 14 bases between them. CDR3 length: 14 amino acids. As DNA, the CDR3 is TGTGCCAGCAGTGTTAAATCGAGTCTGGAGACCCAGTACTTC. Its translation is CASSVKSSLETQYF. Full variable domain (outside the CDR3, taken from reference TRBV2 and TRBJ2-5): EPEVTQTPSHQVTQMGQEVILRCVPISNHLYFYWYRQILGQKVEFLVSFYNNEISEKSEIFDDQFSVERPDGSNFTLKIRSTKLEDSAMYFCASSVKSSLETQYFGPGTRLLVL.

This clone was observed a few times. The chain links TRBV7-2 to TRBJ2-2, with D possibly TRBD2 on 6 matching bases. The germline V gene has CDR1 SGHTA and CDR2 FQGNSA. The CDR3 loop spans 15 amino acids. V was trimmed by 1 base and J by 6 bases, leaving 12 bases between them. The CDR3 region is CASSLGRGSPGELFF. The CDR3 DNA follows: TGTGCCAGCAGCTTAGGTCGGGGGTCGCCCGGGGAGCTGTTTTTT.

The chain couples TRBV11-2 to TRBJ2-7, with 9 bases lining up with TRBD1. CDR3 length: 15 amino acids. Germline lookup yields CDR1 SGHAT and CDR2 FQNNGV. Unmatched junction bases numbered 9, after V lost 7 bases and J lost 2 bases. DNA for the CDR3: TGTGCCAGCACCATGGGACAGGGAAGTGCCTACGAGCAGTACTTC. It translates to CASTMGQGSAYEQYF.

The chain is built from TRBV7-2 and TRBJ2-7; no reliable D call. CDR3 length: 14 residues. The V end lost 0 bases, the J end lost 3 bases, and 9 bases lay between the germline ends. Germline CDR1 is SGHTA and CDR2 is FQGNSA. The chain's CDR3 is CASSLATPDYEQYF. The CDR3 DNA sequence: TGTGCCAGCAGCTTAGCGACGCCAGACTACGAGCAGTACTTC.

This clone was seen more than once but under ten times. This sequence joins TRBV5-1 and TRBJ2-7; D gene ambiguous. The CDR3 length is 14 residues. V was pared by 3 bases and J by 2 bases, with 12 bases between. Germline-derived CDR1 and CDR2 are SGHRS and YFSETQ. This CDR3 reads CASSSTASAYEQYF. The CDR3 DNA is TGCGCCAGCAGCTCAACGGCATCGGCCTACGAGCAGTACTTC.

The sample holds a few counts of this clone. The chain recombines TRBV10-3 with TRBJ1-2; D gene uncertain. The germline V and J ends were trimmed by 10 bases and 8 bases, with 23 bases remaining between them. The CDR3 is made up of 14 amino acids. Germline-derived CDR1 and CDR2 are ENHRY and SYGVKD. CDR3 sequence: CASDASRSPEGYTF. The CDR3 bases are TGTGCCAGCGACGCTTCTAGGTCGCCTGAGGGCTACACCTTC.

Concerning this clone itself: Other DNA sequences from this sample encode an identical CDR3 as well. The rearrangement joins TRBV29-1 to TRBJ1-2; no firm D call. CDR3 length equals 11 residues. CDR1 SQVTM and CDR2 ANQGSEA come from the germline V gene. V was cut by 3 bases and J by 0 bases, with 2 bases left in between. In DNA, the CDR3 is TGCAGCGTTGAGGCTAACTATGGCTACACCTTC. It specifies CSVEANYGYTF.

This clone was counted only a few times. CDR3 nucleotides: TGTGCCAGTAGATGGGTGAACTATGGCTACACCTTC. Protein sequence: CASRWVNYGYTF. This chain uses TRBV19 with TRBJ1-2; no reliable D call. The CDR3 consists of 12 residues. V lost 6 bases, J lost 2 bases, and 7 bases lay in between. The germline V gene has CDR1 LNHDA and CDR2 SQIVND (reference sequence).

The J gene is TRBJ2-7, the V gene TRBV2; TRBD1 agrees at 10 bases. Germline V gives CDR1 SNHLY, CDR2 FYNNEI. CDR3 length equals 16 residues. Trimming cost V 7 bases and J 2 bases; bases outside gene matches: 11. Here the CDR3 DNA reads TGTGCCAGCACTCAAACCGGGACAGGGGATCCCTACGAGCAGTACTTC. Translation: CASTQTGTGDPYEQYF.

This clone was seen a few times. The chain is built from TRBV5-1 and TRBJ2-1; possible D gene TRBD2, 5 bases. CDR3 size: 16 residues. The ends were cut back, 1 base at V and 0 bases at J, with 11 bases in the middle. Germline assignment: CDR1 SGHRS and CDR2 YFSETQ. This CDR3 is CASSLTGDYSYNEQFF. The CDR3 DNA reads TGCGCCAGCAGCTTGACCGGTGACTACTCCTACAATGAGCAGTTCTTC.

V usage is TRBV4-2 and J usage is TRBJ2-7; 7 positions agree with TRBD1. CDR3 length equals 15 residues. J lost 3 bases, V lost 5 bases, and 10 bases had no gene match. Germline V gene lookup returns CDR1 LGHNA and CDR2 YNFKEQ. The CDR3 spells CASSEGQAQIYEQYF. As DNA, the CDR3 is TGTGCCAGCAGCGAAGGACAGGCACAGATCTACGAGCAGTACTTC.

This clone was observed a handful of times. V and J are TRBV6-6 and TRBJ2-3; either TRBD1 or TRBD2 may fit D (6 bases each). The CDR3 extends over 15 amino acids. Trimming stripped 9 bases from V and 1 base from J, with 17 bases between. Germline values: CDR1 MNHNY, CDR2 SVGAGI (reference sequence). In DNA form, the CDR3 reads TGTGCCAGTAATGGGTACGGGGGCCGCACAGATACGCAGTATTTT. Its protein is CASNGYGGRTDTQYF.

This sequence joins TRBV28 and TRBJ2-3; TRBD1 agrees at 7 bases. V lost 6 bases to trimming and J lost 10 bases; unmatched junction nucleotides: 10. Germline CDR1 MDHEN, CDR2 SYDVKM. The CDR3 spans 13 residues. The CDR3 nucleotides are TGTGCCAGCAGGTCCGGGACAGCCCTCGCGCAGTATTTT. Its translation is CASRSGTALAQYF.

A few counts support this clone. V and J are TRBV29-1 and TRBJ1-1, with a tentative D call TRBD1 (6 bases). The germline V gene encodes CDR1 SQVTM and CDR2 ANQGSEA. The CDR3 consists of 14 residues. The V end was cut by 6 bases, the J end by 1 base, with 15 bases between. CDR3 region: CSVVDQGRNTEAFF. DNA of the CDR3: TGCAGCGTCGTAGATCAGGGGAGGAACACTGAAGCTTTCTTT.

This clone was found a few times. This chain connects TRBV30 to TRBJ2-2, with 11 bases that match TRBD2. This CDR3 is built from 15 residues. The J segment lost 6 bases and the V segment lost 4 bases, leaving 7 bases of the junction unmatched. Germline CDR1 GTSNPN, CDR2 SVGIG (reference sequence). CDR3 DNA sequence: TGTGCCTGGATGTTAACTAGCGGGGGCTCCGGGGAGCTGTTTTTT. Translation: CAWMLTSGGSGELFF.

The V and J genes are TRBV11-2 and TRBJ2-7; D gene ambiguous. In germline, CDR1 is SGHAT, CDR2 FQNNGV. The CDR3 covers 15 residues. Trimming left V 6 bases short and J 0 bases short, with 15 bases between. CDR3 DNA sequence: TGTGCCAGCAGGGCTTTGGGTCAAAGCTCCTACGAGCAGTACTTC. Amino acid sequence: CASRALGQSSYEQYF.